In its sample, the clone carrying this T cell receptor beta chain was seen many times. Breast cancer patients provided tissue from their axillary draining lymph nodes. This CDR3 comprises 15 residues. Germline lookup yields CDR1 KGHSH and CDR2 LQKENI. V lost 2 bases, J lost 7 bases, and 8 bases stayed unmatched. This sample was taken from a study of breast tumors, draining lymph nodes, adjacent tissues. TCRdb reanalysed the multiplex PCR reads using MiXCR and keeps one entry per CDR3 protein. The table records 130,000 or so distinct CDR3 sequences, around 22% of them present only once. This chain uses TRBV18 with TRBJ2-7, with TRBD2 identical over 10 bases. The sequence was collected from a female donor with breast cancer. Some clones in this sample may be carry-over from other donors' samples. The sequenced sample consisted of axillary lymph node tissue. CDR3 coding DNA: TGTGCCAGCTCACCAGAAGCGGGAGGGCCCTTTGAGCAGTACTTC. As protein: CASSPEAGGPFEQYF.